The clone carrying this TCR beta chain was detected many times. Its specificity is not known. The CDR3 totals 13 residues. V dropped 8 bases and J dropped 0 bases, with 10 bases sitting between them. Using quantitative 5'-RACE with molecular barcodes, the authors made TCR beta libraries. TCRdb processed the 5' RACE reads anew with MiXCR; each CDR3 protein has one entry. The repertoire holds more than 300,000 distinct CDR3 sequences, with around a tenth as singletons. The data originate from a study of CD8 T cells in ankylosing spondylitis. General study points: Existing reports had already noted some motif variants in reactive arthritis synovial fluid and blood.

This TCR derives from a female donor with ankylosing spondylitis or in good health (not recorded which). V and J are TRBV12-3 or TRBV12-4 and TRBJ1-2; D uncertain. The sample consisted of blood, either unsorted or a sorted T cell fraction (not recorded which). The CDR3: CASSDPANYGYTF. The CDR3 DNA follows: TGTGCCAGCTCAGATCCAGCTAACTATGGCTACACCTTC.